The following is a T cell receptor beta chain sequence with its context. This sample is part of a study of blood T cell repertoires in COVID-19. Study information: There were acute and convalescent COVID-19 samples, and they came from the United States, Italy and Spain. Sources were T cells, B-cell-depleted T cells, or PBMCs; the material itself was cDNA or gDNA.

The method was immunoSEQ multiplex PCR; TCRdb's version includes in-frame clones alone and lacks a portion of them. The table has some 100,000 clones, 65% to 90% seen once. Germline CDR1 SEHNR, CDR2 FQNEAQ (reference sequence). With V trimmed by 5 bases and J by 10 bases, 15 bases remained unmatched. The CDR3 runs 17 residues. This TCR derives from an elderly woman with active or convalescent COVID-19. The chain uses TRBV7-9 and TRBJ1-6; TRBD1 matches at 9 bases. The sequencing sample was made of peripheral blood. The CDR3 reads CASSQPFKGQGRSPLHF. The DNA of the CDR3 is TGTGCCAGCAGCCAACCTTTTAAGGGACAGGGAAGATCACCCCTCCACTTT. Full variable domain (outside the CDR3, taken from reference TRBV7-9 and TRBJ1-6): DTGVSQNPRHKITKRGQNVTFRCDPISEHNRLYWYRQTLGQGPEFLTYFQNEAQLEKSRLLSDRFSAERPKGSFSTLEIQRTEQGDSAMYLCASSQPFKGQGRSPLHFGNGTRLTVT.